A selection of T cell receptor beta chains follows, all from one sample in a study of chemoradiotherapy in HPV16-positive cancers. Clones were read by immunoSEQ multiplex PCR, and TCRdb kept only the in-frame ones, dropping some. Of around 40,000 clones listed, around 76% are singletons. Here the sequenced sample was blood, taken from a patient who underwent chemoradiotherapy. These receptors were obtained from a human donor with HPV-associated anogenital cancer. Both conserved end residues are part of each CDR3. A D gene is named only where the DNA matches it firmly. Where a row states a size, it is once, few, many or the class of an expanded clone; other rows omit it.

>-|TRBJ2-5|few|TRBV5-6|15
TGTGCCAGCAGCTCGTCAGGGGTGGTTCGCGAGACCCAGTACTTC
CASSSSGVVRETQYF
>TRBD1|TRBJ1-4|-|TRBV6-1|16
TGTGCCAGCAGTGAAAGGGGACAGGGGTTTAATGAAAAACTGTTTTTT
CASSERGQGFNEKLFF
>TRBD1|TRBJ1-2|-|TRBV6-6|16
TGTGCCAGCAGCCTAGGGACAGGGGTGATGGACTATGGCTACACCTTC
CASSLGTGVMDYGYTF
>-|TRBJ2-7|-|TRBV7-6|15
TGTGCCAGCGCCATAGTGAGGGGGGGCGCCTACGAGCAGTACTTC
CASAIVRGGAYEQYF
>TRBD1|TRBJ2-7|-|TRBV6-6|14
TGTGCCAGCAGTTACAGACAGGGGGCAAACGAGCAGTACTTC
CASSYRQGANEQYF
>-|TRBJ2-1|-|TRBV7-2|13
TGTGCCACCGGGTCCAGGGAACCCAATGAGCAGTTCTTC
CATGSREPNEQFF
>-|TRBJ1-1|-|TRBV5-6|12
TGTGCCAGCAGCTTGCGGGGCACTGAAGCTTTCTTT
CASSLRGTEAFF
>-|TRBJ2-2|-|TRBV9|16
TGTGCCAGCAGCGTAAAAACGGGGGTCCTAGGTGGGGAGCTGTTTTTT
CASSVKTGVLGGELFF
>-|TRBJ1-4|-|TRBV7-2|15
TGTGCCAGCAGCTTGCAGAGGGGAACTAATGAAAAACTGTTTTTT
CASSLQRGTNEKLFF
>-|TRBJ1-1|-|TRBV5-1|13
TGCGCCAGCAGCTGGGACCCCCAGGGGGAAGCTTTCTTT
CASSWDPQGEAFF
>-|TRBJ2-2|-|TRBV7-8|15
TGTGCCAGCAGCTTAGCGGGAACGGTTACCGGGGAGCTGTTTTTT
CASSLAGTVTGELFF
>-|TRBJ2-5|-|TRBV2|17
TGTGCCAGCAGGGTCGGTGCCGGCAGTTTCTCCCAAGAGACCCAGTACTTC
CASRVGAGSFSQETQYF
>TRBD2|TRBJ2-7|-|TRBV7-2|15
TGTGCCAGCAGCATAGGGACTAGCGGGGGATACGAGCAGTACTTC
CASSIGTSGGYEQYF
>-|TRBJ1-2|few|TRBV13|13
TGTGCCAGCAGCTACGGAGGGAAAAATGGCTACACCTTC
CASSYGGKNGYTF
>TRBD1|TRBJ1-5|-|TRBV7-9|17
TGTGCCAGCAGCCTTGGACAGGGGGCGCGAGGCAATCAGCCCCAGCATTTT
CASSLGQGARGNQPQHF
>-|TRBJ2-7|-|TRBV6-5|13
TGTGCCAGCAGTGAATCAAGCTCCTACGAGCAGTACTTC
CASSESSSYEQYF
>-|TRBJ1-2|-|TRBV27|12
TGTGCCAGCAGTTCCCCGGGGGCCGTTAACACCTTC
CASSSPGAVNTF
>-|TRBJ2-3|-|TRBV5-1|15
TGCGCCAGCAGCGCCGCAGGGAATCAGGGGGATACGCAGTATTTT
CASSAAGNQGDTQYF
>TRBD1|TRBJ2-7|-|TRBV5-4|14
TGTGCCAGCAACGACAGACAGGGAACCTACGAGCAGTACTTC
CASNDRQGTYEQYF
>-|TRBJ1-5|-|TRBV11-2|15
TGTGCCAGCAGCTTAGGGCAGGGGCCAAATCAGCCCCAGCATTTT
CASSLGQGPNQPQHF
>-|TRBJ2-7|-|TRBV7-2|16
TGTGCCAGCAGCCTCACTAGGGAGCTCCTAGGCTACGAGCAGTACTTC
CASSLTRELLGYEQYF
>-|TRBJ2-5|-|TRBV29-1|12
TGCAGCGTTGTGGTTCTGGAGGAGACCCAGTACTTC
CSVVVLEETQYF
>-|TRBJ1-6|-|TRBV27|18
TGTGCCAGCAGTTTATCGGGACTCCCGAGCTCCTATAATTCACCCCTCCACTTT
CASSLSGLPSSYNSPLHF
>-|TRBJ2-7|-|TRBV29-1|12
TGCAGCGTCCGGGTAGGGCCCTACGAGCAGTACTTC
CSVRVGPYEQYF
>TRBD1|TRBJ1-2|-|TRBV18|15
TGTGCCAGCTCACCACCGACAGGGCGGGACTATGGCTACACCTTC
CASSPPTGRDYGYTF
>TRBD1|TRBJ2-1|few|TRBV4-3|15
TGCGCCAGCAGCCAAGGACAGGGATCCTACAATGAGCAGTTCTTC
CASSQGQGSYNEQFF